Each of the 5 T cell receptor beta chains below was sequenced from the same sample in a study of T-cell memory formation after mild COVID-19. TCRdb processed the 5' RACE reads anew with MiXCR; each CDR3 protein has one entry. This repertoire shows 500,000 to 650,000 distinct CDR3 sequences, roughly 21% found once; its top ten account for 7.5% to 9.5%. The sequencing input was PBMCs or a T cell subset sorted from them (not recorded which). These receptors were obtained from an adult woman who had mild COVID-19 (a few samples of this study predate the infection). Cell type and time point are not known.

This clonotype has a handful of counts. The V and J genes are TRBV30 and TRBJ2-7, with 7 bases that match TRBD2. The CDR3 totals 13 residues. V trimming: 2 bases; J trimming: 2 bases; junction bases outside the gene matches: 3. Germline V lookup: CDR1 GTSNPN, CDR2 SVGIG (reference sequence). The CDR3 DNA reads TGTGCCTGGAGTAGCGGGGTAGCCTACGAGCAGTACTTC. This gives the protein CAWSSGVAYEQYF.

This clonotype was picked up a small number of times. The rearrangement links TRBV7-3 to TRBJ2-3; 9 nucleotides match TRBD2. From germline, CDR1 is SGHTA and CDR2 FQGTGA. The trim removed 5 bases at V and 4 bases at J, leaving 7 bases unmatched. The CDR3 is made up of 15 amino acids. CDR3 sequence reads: CASSTGLASADTQYF. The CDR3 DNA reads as TGTGCCAGCAGCACCGGACTAGCGAGTGCAGATACGCAGTATTTT.

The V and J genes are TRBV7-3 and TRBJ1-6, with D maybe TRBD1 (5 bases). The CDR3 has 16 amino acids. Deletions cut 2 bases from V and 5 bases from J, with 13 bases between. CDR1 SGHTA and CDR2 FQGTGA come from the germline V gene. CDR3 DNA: TGTGCCAGCAGCTTAGCCGGGACGGAGGATAATTCACCCCTCCACTTT. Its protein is CASSLAGTEDNSPLHF.

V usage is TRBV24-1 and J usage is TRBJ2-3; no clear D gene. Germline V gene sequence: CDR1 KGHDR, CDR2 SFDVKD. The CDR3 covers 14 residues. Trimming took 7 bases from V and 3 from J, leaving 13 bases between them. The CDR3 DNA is TGTGCCACCAGCAGCAGAGCGAAAACAGATACGCAGTATTTT. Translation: CATSSRAKTDTQYF.

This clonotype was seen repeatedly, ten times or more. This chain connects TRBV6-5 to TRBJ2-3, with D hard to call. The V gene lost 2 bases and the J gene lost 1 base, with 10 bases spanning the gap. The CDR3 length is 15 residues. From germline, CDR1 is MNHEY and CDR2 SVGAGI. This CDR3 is CASSYQPLGTDTQYF. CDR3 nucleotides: TGTGCCAGCAGTTACCAGCCCCTTGGCACAGATACGCAGTATTTT.